These 5 T cell receptor beta chains were sequenced from one sample in a study of control samples from healthy donors and cancer patients (dated by TCRdb to 2019 to 2021). Libraries were constructed by the immunoSEQ multiplex PCR assay. The immuneACCESS repertoire file appears here via TCRdb, limited to in-frame rearrangements. These files lack a portion of the clones; in checked studies, under half of the deficit traces to unresolved V genes, and the cause of the others is not known. In all, the sample holds 40,000 to 50,000 clones, and roughly 94% of those were seen once. The ten most abundant clones make up 20% to 30% of the sample. The source material was blood. The receptors stem from a man in his 60s in good health.

This chain connects TRBV18 to TRBJ1-1, with D possibly being TRBD1 (5 bases). This CDR3 has 14 residues. Deletions cut 2 bases from V and 4 bases from J, with 11 bases between. Looked up from germline, CDR1 is KGHSH and CDR2 is LQKENI. The CDR3 loop is CASSPSGESTEAFF. Here the CDR3 DNA reads TGTGCCAGCTCACCATCGGGGGAGAGCACTGAAGCTTTCTTT. The full variable domain, in which reference TRBV18 and TRBJ1-1 provide the parts outside the CDR3, is NAGVMQNPRHLVRRRGQEARLRCSPMKGHSHVYWYRQLPEEGLKFMVYLQKENIIDESGMPKERFSAEFPKEGPSILRIQQVVRGDSAAYFCASSPSGESTEAFFGQGTRLTVV.

The chain joins TRBV12-3 or TRBV12-4 to TRBJ1-5; D is undetermined. This CDR3 has 13 amino acids. V was trimmed by 5 bases and J by 6 bases, leaving 11 bases between them. The CDR3, as DNA: TGTGCCAGCAGTCCCGTCGTGGGTCAGCCCCAGCATTTT. Translation gives CASSPVVGQPQHF.

The chain carries TRBV4-1 and TRBJ2-2; D is ambiguous. This CDR3 comprises 14 residues. The germline gives CDR1 MGHRA, CDR2 YSYEKL. Between the trimmed V and J ends, which lost 1 base and 5 bases, there was a span of 8 bases. CDR3 bases: TGCGCCAGCAGCCAAGGGAGTCTTACCGGGGAGCTGTTTTTT. Amino acid sequence: CASSQGSLTGELFF.

This clone was counted between two and nine times. The chain employs TRBV3-1 (or the pseudogene TRBV3-2) and TRBJ1-1; no reliable D call. Germline CDR1 reads LGHDT; CDR2 reads YNNKEL (reference sequence). V lost 4 bases and J 9 bases, leaving 9 bases between the germline ends. The CDR3 loop spans 11 amino acids. CDR3 nucleotide sequence: TGTGCCAGCAGCCTAGGGCCCCAAGCTTTCTTT. Translation gives CASSLGPQAFF.

In this sample, this clone turned up once. The chain recombines TRBV24-1 with TRBJ2-7; possible D gene TRBD2, 6 bases. Per germline, CDR1 KGHDR and CDR2 SFDVKD. Deletions cut 9 bases from V and 3 bases from J, with 17 bases between. The CDR3 is 14 amino acids. The CDR3 here is CATGGAGPIYEQYF. The CDR3 nucleotides are TGTGCCACCGGCGGGGCAGGGCCTATCTACGAGCAGTACTTC.